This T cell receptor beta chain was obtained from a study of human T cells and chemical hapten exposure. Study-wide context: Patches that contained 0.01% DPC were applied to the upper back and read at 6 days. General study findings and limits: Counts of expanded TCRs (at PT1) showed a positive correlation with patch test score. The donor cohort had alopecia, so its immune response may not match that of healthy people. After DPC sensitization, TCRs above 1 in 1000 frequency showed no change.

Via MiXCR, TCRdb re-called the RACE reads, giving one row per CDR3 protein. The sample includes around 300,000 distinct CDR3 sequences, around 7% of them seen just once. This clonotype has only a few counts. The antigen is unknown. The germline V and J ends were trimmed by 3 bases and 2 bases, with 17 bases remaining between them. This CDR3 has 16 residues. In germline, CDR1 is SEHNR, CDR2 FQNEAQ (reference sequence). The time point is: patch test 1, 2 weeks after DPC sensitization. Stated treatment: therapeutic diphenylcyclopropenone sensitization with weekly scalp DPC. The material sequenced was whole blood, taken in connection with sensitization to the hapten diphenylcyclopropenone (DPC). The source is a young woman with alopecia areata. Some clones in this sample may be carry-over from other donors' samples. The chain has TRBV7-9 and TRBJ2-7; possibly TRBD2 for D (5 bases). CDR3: CASSFPSPRGTYEQYF. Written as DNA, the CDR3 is TGTGCCAGCAGCTTTCCGTCCCCCCGGGGTACCTACGAGCAGTACTTC.